The T cell receptor beta chain described here comes from a study of patients and donors after allogeneic stem cell transplantation. CDR3 size: 15 residues. With 1 base clipped from V and 1 base from J, the junction kept 1 base outside the gene matches. Germline assignment: CDR1 ENHRY and CDR2 SYGVKD. TCRdb redid the calling of the RT-PCR reads with MiXCR, one entry per CDR3 protein. The table lists about 24,000 distinct CDR3 sequences, roughly two fifths of them singletons, with 60% to 85% in the top ten. This clonotype was recorded a few times. The rearrangement joins TRBV10-3 to TRBJ2-5; 9 bases fit TRBD2. Material: blood, either unsorted or a sorted T cell fraction (not recorded which). The TCR originated in a human donor who was either an allogeneic HSCT recipient or a stem cell or donor lymphocyte infusion donor (not recorded which). It is not recorded whose cells these are; they may come from a transplant donor. The CDR3 reads CAISELAGAQETQYF. For the CDR3, the DNA is TGTGCCATCAGTGAGTTAGCGGGGGCCCAAGAGACCCAGTACTTC.